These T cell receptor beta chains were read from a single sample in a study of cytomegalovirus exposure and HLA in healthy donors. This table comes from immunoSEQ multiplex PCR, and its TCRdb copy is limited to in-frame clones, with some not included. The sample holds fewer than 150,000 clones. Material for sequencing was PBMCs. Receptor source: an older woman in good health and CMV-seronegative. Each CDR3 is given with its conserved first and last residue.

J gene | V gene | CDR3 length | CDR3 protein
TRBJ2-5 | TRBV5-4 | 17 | CASSLGGWGQGKETQYF
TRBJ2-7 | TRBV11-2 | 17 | CASSLVAFSALSYEQYF
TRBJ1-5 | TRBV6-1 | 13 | CASRYTSNQPQHF
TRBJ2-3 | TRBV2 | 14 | CASSVGGGTDTQYF
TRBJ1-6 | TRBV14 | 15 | CASSYGTPNNSPLHF
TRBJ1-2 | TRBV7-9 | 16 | CASSSRDREFRDGYTF
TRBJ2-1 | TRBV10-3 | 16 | CAISESVLAGNNEQFF
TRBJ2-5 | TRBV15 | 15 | CATSRKGQALETQYF
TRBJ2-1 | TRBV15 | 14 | CATSRGQNYNEQFF
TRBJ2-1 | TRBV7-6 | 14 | CASSLEGASNEQFF
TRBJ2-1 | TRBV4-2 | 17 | CASSLQGPGLAGDEQFF
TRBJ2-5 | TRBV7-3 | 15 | CASKPTGTGQETQYF
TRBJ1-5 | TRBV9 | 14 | CASSSGISNQPQHF
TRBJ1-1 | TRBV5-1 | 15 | CASSENGQGRTEAFF
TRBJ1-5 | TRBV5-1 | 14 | CASSLAGGHQPQHF
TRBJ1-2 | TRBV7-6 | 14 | CASSSGTGNYGYTF
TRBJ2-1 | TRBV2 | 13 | CARGTSGYNEQFF
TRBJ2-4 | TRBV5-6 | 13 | CASSLVENPIQYF
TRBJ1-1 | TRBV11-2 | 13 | CASSLEGNTEAFF
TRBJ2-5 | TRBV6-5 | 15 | CASSFFNPEGETQYF
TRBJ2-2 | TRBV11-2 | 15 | CASSPHTPNTGELFF
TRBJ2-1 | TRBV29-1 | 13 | CSVDRGGLHGQFF
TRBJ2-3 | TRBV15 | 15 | CATTPIQPAGDTQYF
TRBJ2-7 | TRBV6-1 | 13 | CASRWAGSYEQYF